The present T cell receptor beta chain was sequenced within a study of molecular identifiers for immune sequencing clone quantification. Broader study findings: Clones with over 20 RNA copies captured over 98% of effector molecules but under 1% of naive ones.

This clonotype was seen a handful of times. What it recognizes is unknown. The conserved phenylalanine or tryptophan is not found at the CDR3 terminus, so this likely reflects a read error. TCR libraries were built in bulk with a published protocol and specific TCR primers. Each CDR3 protein is one row after TCRdb ran MiXCR on the PCR reads. This repertoire shows about 640,000 distinct CDR3 sequences, about 20% found once; its top ten account for roughly 0.83%. Libraries of naive CD8 cells were prepared from approximately 20,000 to 1,000,000 sorted cells using 10%, 30% or 50% RNA. Sorting was used to obtain naive CD8 T cells (CD8+CD4-CCR7+CD45RA+). The TCR comes from a human donor in good health. Some libraries in this study had Jurkat cell RNA spiked in. The sequenced sample was naive CD8+ T cells from blood, with Jurkat cell RNA spiked in. As to subset: FACS-sorted CD8+CD4-CCR7+CD45RA+ naive T cells.

CDR3 DNA sequence: TGTGCCAGCAGTGAACCAGTCGCCAACACTGAAGCTTTCCTT. This translates into CASSEPVANTEAFL. The J gene is TRBJ1-1, the V gene TRBV2; no clear D. The CDR3 has 14 amino acids. Deletions cut 2 bases from V and 2 bases from J, with 9 bases between. Germline CDR1 reads SNHLY; CDR2 reads FYNNEI.